These 6 T cell receptor beta chains share one sample of origin, sequenced in a study of T-cell memory formation after mild COVID-19 (dated by TCRdb to the early 2020s). The method behind the library was 5' RACE. TCRdb names Illumina NovaSeq 6000 as the instrument used. TCRdb trimmed public reads at Q25 via fastp, called clones via MiXCR and kept in-frame beta chains. Rows with one shared CDR3 protein collapse into an entry with the most common genes and DNA. Present in this sample are more than 450,000 distinct CDR3 sequences, roughly 18% of which were seen just once. 12% of the sample belongs to the ten largest clones. The specimen was PBMCs or a T cell subset sorted from them (not recorded which). These receptors all come from an adult woman who had mild COVID-19 (a few samples of this study predate the infection). The sample titles of this study are shuffled in the database, so cell type and time point are left out; the donor was told from shared clones.

The genes are TRBV7-8 and TRBJ2-1; D unclear. The germline V gene encodes CDR1 SGHVS and CDR2 FQNEAQ. Deletions cut 1 base from V and 8 bases from J, with 9 bases between. This CDR3 contains 13 residues. CDR3 residues: CASSLGAVDEQFF. For the CDR3, the DNA is TGTGCCAGCAGCTTAGGGGCCGTTGATGAGCAGTTCTTC.

This chain links TRBV19 with TRBJ2-2; 7 bases are a match to TRBD2. This CDR3 spans 13 amino acids. Germline CDR1 reads LNHDA; CDR2 reads SQIVND (reference sequence). Trimming took 3 bases from V and 6 from J; bases not matched to a gene: 1. CDR3 residues: CASSIGGSGELFF. For the CDR3, the DNA is TGTGCCAGTAGTATCGGGGGGTCCGGGGAGCTGTTTTTT.

This clonotype has more than one count but fewer than ten. V is TRBV7-9 and J is TRBJ2-2; TRBD1 matches 8 bases. From germline, CDR1 is SEHNR and CDR2 FQNEAQ (reference sequence). V was pared by 10 bases and J by 6 bases, with 4 bases of the junction left unmatched. The CDR3 is made up of 12 amino acids. CDR3 in amino acids: CAIAGGPGELFF. CDR3 sequence (DNA): TGTGCCATCGCAGGGGGCCCCGGGGAGCTGTTTTTT. The whole variable domain, filled in from reference TRBV7-9 and TRBJ2-2, reads DTGVSQNPRHKITKRGQNVTFRCDPISEHNRLYWYRQTLGQGPEFLTYFQNEAQLEKSRLLSDRFSAERPKGSFSTLEIQRTEQGDSAMYLCAIAGGPGELFFGEGSRLTVL.

This chain's CDR3 is CASSYSRSRVSSGANVLTF. DNA of the CDR3: TGTGCCAGCAGTTACAGTAGGTCCAGGGTAAGCTCTGGGGCCAACGTCCTGACTTTC. The V gene is TRBV6-6, the J gene TRBJ2-6; maybe TRBD1 (5 bases). This CDR3 contains 19 residues. The ends were cut back, 2 bases at V and 0 bases at J, with 17 bases in the middle. The V gene's germline CDR1 is MNHNY and CDR2 SVGAGI (reference sequence).

The chain combines TRBV9 with TRBJ1-1; no clear D. The germline CDR1 and CDR2 sequences are SGDLS and YYNGEE. The V end lost 0 bases, the J end lost 7 bases, and 13 bases lay between the germline ends. This CDR3 contains 14 residues. The CDR3 DNA sequence: TGTGCCAGCAGCGTAGCGAGTCTAAATGGTGAAGCTTTCTTT. Translated, it gives CASSVASLNGEAFF. The variable domain in full, completed from reference TRBV9 and TRBJ1-1, reads DSGVTQTPKHLITATGQRVTLRCSPRSGDLSVYWYQQSLDQGLQFLIQYYNGEERAKGNILERFSAQQFPDLHSELNLSSLELGDSALYFCASSVASLNGEAFFGQGTRLTVV.

This clonotype turned up a few times. The chain employs TRBV12-3 or TRBV12-4 and TRBJ2-4, with 7 bases that match TRBD1. CDR3 length: 17 amino acids. The ends lost 3 bases at V and 0 bases at J; junction bases unmatched: 8. CDR3 protein: CASSFPRDSLAKNIQYF. DNA for the CDR3: TGTGCCAGCAGTTTCCCCCGGGACAGCCTAGCCAAAAACATTCAGTACTTC.